This T cell receptor beta chain was identified during a study of T cell responses to AZD1222 COVID-19 vaccine (dated by TCRdb to the early 2020s). With respect to the entire study: AZD1222 recipients with second doses at about 4 weeks or about 12 weeks were pooled, because spike-specific TCR depth and breadth did not differ between schedules. TCR sequencing was performed for about 240 trial participants, of whom 200 to 210 were given two doses of AZD1222 and roughly 25 were given two doses of MenACWY control vaccine. Trial participants were enrolled by age into subgroups of 18-55, 56-69 and 70-plus years, and about 150, 27 and 61 TCR-sequenced participants, respectively, were included in these subgroups. What the authors observed across the whole study: In the small 56-69-year group, the increase in depth fell short of significance, most likely because of low power. Participants were mostly white British and included more females than males, and it was suggested by the authors that clonal diversity may have been underestimated. The whole spike protein was spanned by vaccine-associated CD4 TCRs, and dominant responses were seen in regions 160-218 and 743-854. Epitopes outside the regions mutated in the B.1.351 and B.1.1.7 variants were reportedly recognized by nearly half of the unique spike-specific TCRs. Conclusions about previously exposed vaccinees were limited because only six or seven AZD1222 recipients were SARS-CoV-2 seropositive at baseline. Because no samples from the day 14 peak response were available, repertoires could be characterized only after the peak T cell response. After two AZD1222 doses, both the breadth and the depth of spike-specific TCRs were significantly higher than at day 0 and than in MenACWY recipients.

There are 13 amino acids in the CDR3, from cysteine to phenylalanine inclusive. The entry retains the CDR3 DNA only, 39 bases that are in frame from base 1. CDR1 MNHEY and CDR2 SVGEGT are derived from the germline V gene. The junction shows trimming of 4 bases on V and 6 bases on J, plus 12 bases between the germline ends. The sample's time point label, decoded: baseline before first vaccination. Vaccinee samples came from UK trials COV001 and COV002, including a single-blind randomized controlled phase 2/3 trial of AZD1222 (ChAdOx1 nCoV-19) in healthy adults. For TCRbeta chain sequencing, PBMC samples were collected from trial participants at day 0 and at day 28 after the second dose. As for this clone: What antigen it recognizes has not been identified. No base qualities exist here, and no much larger clone lies one base off it.

The CDR3 regions of human TCRbeta chains were analyzed by immunosequencing. The original pipeline was this. TCRs in the repertoires were matched against a reference library of SARS-CoV-2-specific TCRs that had been generated with the MIRA antigen-specificity platform. Breadth was defined as the fraction of unique TCRs that were SARS-CoV-2-associated. Depth was defined as the fraction of total T cells that were SARS-CoV-2-associated. Using the MIRA data, each spike-specific TCR was assigned both to the spike region to which the TCR was reactive and to a CD4 or CD8 class. Log10-transformed breadth and depth values were compared by one-way ANOVA with Sidak's multiple comparisons tests. Held by TCRdb, this immuneACCESS table contains in-frame sequences only and omits some clones. Under half of the omission traces to an unresolved V gene where checked; the cause of the rest is unknown. V and J calls and clone size are as listed in that table; D and trimming were resolved from the DNA. This sample gives 150,000 to 200,000 clones in total; around nine tenths of them show up just once. The ten biggest clones cover 1.5% to 2% of the sample.

The rearranged segments are TRBV6-2 or TRBV6-3 and TRBJ1-2; the D gene remains uncertain. This sample comprised peripheral blood, obtained on day 0 of AZD1222 vaccination. This receptor was obtained from an adult in good health. In nucleotide form, the sequence is TGTGCCAGCAGTTGGGCAAATGACAATGGCTACACCTTC. Its product reads: CASSWANDNGYTF.